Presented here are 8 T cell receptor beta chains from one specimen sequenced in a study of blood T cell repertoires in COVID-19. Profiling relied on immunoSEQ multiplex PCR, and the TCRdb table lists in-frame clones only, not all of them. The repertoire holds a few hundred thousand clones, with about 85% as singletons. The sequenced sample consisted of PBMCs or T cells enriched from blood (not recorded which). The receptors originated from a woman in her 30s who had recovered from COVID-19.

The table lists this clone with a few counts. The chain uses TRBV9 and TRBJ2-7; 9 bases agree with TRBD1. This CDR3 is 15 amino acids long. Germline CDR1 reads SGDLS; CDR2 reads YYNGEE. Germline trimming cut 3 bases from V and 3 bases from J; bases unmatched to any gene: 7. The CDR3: CASSAAGTGLYEQYF. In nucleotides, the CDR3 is TGTGCCAGCAGCGCAGCCGGGACAGGGCTCTACGAGCAGTACTTC.

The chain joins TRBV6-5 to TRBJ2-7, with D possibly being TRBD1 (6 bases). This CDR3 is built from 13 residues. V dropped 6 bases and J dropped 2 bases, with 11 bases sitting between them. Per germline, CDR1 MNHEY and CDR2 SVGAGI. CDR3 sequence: CASSQDRPYEQYF. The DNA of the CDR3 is TGTGCCAGCAGCCAGGACAGACCCTACGAGCAGTACTTC.

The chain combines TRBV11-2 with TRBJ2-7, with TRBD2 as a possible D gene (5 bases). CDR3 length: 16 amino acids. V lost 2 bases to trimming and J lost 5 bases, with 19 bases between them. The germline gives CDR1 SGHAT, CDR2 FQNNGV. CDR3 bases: TGTGCCAGCAGCTTAAGGGCCCGGTCGGGAAGGGACGAGCAGTACTTC. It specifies CASSLRARSGRDEQYF.

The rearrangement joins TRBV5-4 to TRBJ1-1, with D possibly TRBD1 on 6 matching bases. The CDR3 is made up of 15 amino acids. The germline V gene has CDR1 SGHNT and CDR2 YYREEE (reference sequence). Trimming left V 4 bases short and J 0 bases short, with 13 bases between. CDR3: CASSEQTGMNTEAFF. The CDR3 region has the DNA TGTGCCAGCAGCGAACAGACAGGAATGAACACTGAAGCTTTCTTT.

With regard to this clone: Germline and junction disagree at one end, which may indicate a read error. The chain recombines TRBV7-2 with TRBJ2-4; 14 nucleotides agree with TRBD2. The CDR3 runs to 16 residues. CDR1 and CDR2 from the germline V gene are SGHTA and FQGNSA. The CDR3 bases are TGTGCCAGCAGCTTAGCGCCGGGACTAGCGGGGGCGCGCATGGACTTC. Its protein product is CASSLAPGLAGARMDF. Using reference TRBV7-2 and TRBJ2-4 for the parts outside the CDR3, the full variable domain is GAGVSQSPSNKVTEKGKDVELRCDPISGHTALYWYRQSLGQGLEFLIYFQGNSAPDKSGLPSDRFSAERTGGSVSTLTIQRTQQEDSAVYLCASSLAPGLAGARMDFGAGTRLSVL.

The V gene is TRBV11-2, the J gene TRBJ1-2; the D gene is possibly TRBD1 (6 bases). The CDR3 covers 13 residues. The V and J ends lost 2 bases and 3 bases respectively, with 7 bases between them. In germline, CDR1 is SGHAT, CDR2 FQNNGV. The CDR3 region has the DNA TGTGCCAGCAGCTTATACAGGGACTATGGCTACACCTTC. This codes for CASSLYRDYGYTF.

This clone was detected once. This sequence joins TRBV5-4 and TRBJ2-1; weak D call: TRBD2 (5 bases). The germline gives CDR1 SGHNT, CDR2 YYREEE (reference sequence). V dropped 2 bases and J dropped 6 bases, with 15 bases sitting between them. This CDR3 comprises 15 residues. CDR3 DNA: TGTGCCAGCAGCTTCTCCCCGGCCCGGGGCAATGAGCAGTTCTTC. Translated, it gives CASSFSPARGNEQFF.

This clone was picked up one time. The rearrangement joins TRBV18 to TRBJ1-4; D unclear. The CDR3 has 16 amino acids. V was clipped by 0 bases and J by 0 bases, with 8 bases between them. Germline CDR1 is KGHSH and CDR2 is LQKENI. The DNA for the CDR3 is TGTGCCAGCTCACCACCGCGGGGTACAACTAATGAAAAACTGTTTTTT. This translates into CASSPPRGTTNEKLFF.